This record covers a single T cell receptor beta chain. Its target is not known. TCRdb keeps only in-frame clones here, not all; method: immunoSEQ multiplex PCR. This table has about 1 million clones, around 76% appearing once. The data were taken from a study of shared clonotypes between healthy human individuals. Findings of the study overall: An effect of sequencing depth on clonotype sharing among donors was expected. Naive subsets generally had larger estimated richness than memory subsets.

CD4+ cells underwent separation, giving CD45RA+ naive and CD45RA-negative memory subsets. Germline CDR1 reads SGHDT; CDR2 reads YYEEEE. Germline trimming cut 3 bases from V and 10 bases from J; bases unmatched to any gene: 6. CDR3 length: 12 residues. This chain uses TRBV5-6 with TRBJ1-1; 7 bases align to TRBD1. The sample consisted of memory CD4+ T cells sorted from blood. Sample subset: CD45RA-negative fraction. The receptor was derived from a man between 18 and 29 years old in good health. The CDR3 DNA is TGTGCCAGCAGCTATGACGCAGGGGGAGCTTTCTTT. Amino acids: CASSYDAGGAFF.